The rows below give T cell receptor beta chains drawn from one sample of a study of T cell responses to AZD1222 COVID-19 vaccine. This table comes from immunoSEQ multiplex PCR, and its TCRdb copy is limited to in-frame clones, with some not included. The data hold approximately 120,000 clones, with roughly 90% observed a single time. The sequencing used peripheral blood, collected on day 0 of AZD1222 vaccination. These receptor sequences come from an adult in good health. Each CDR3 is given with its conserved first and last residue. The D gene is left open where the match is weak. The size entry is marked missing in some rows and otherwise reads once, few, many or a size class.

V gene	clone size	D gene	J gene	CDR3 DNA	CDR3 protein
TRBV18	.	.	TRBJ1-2	TGTGCCAGCTCACCGCGACGGGTCGACTATGGCTACACCTTC	CASSPRRVDYGYTF
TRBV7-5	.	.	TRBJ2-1	TGTGTCAGAAGCCCTCCCCCCATTTGCTCCTACAATGAGCAGTTCTTC	CVRSPPPICSYNEQFF
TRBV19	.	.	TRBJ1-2	TGTGCCACGACCGAGGCCAACTATGGCTACACCTTC	CATTEANYGYTF
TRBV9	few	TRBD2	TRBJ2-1	TGTGCCAGCAGCTCCGGGACTAGTATTTACAATGAGCAGTTCTTC	CASSSGTSIYNEQFF
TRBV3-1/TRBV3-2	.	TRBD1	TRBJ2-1	TGTGCCAGCAGCCATGCGACAGGGGCCCTATCCTACAATGAGCAGTTCTTC	CASSHATGALSYNEQFF
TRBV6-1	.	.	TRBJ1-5	TGTGCCAGCAGTGAAGTCTCCTACGCAGGGATCAATCAGCCCCAGCATTTT	CASSEVSYAGINQPQHF
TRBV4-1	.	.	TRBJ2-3	TGCGCCAGCAGCCAAGTCGGGGGCAAAGATACGCAGTATTTT	CASSQVGGKDTQYF
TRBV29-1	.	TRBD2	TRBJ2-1	TGCAGCGCCGGGACTAGCGGGGGAAGCTCCTACAATGAGCAGTTCTTC	CSAGTSGGSSYNEQFF
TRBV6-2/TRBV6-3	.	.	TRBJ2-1	TGTGCCAGCAGTTACCCGGTTATAGGGAATGAGCAGTTCTTC	CASSYPVIGNEQFF
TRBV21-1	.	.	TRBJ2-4	TGTGCCAGCCCCCGTGTCCCCGCTCCAACCTTCCGGGGGTACTTC	CASPRVPAPTFRGYF
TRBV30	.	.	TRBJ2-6	TGTGCCTGGAGTGTTCTGGGGGCAGCGATGTCTGGGGCCAACGTCCTGACTTTC	CAWSVLGAAMSGANVLTF
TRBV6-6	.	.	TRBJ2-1	TGTGCCAGCAGTTACTCAGGGCGCAATGAGCAGTTCTTC	CASSYSGRNEQFF
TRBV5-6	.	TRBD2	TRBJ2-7	TGTGCCAGCAGCTTGTGGGGGGAGGGTCCGAGCGAGCAGTACTTC	CASSLWGEGPSEQYF
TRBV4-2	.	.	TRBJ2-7	TGTGCCAGCAGCCAAGGGGCAGGGTCACCCTCCTACGAGCAGTACTTC	CASSQGAGSPSYEQYF
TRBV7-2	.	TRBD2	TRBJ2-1	TGTGCCAGCAGCTTAGTCCGCGGGGGGAACAATGAGCAGTTCTTC	CASSLVRGGNNEQFF
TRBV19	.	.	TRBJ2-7	TGTGCCAGTAGTCCGACGGGGGAGTTGATATACGAGCAGTACTTC	CASSPTGELIYEQYF